The 17 T cell receptor beta chains below were found in one sample sequenced in a study of OX40 agonist ivuxolimab in advanced cancers. Libraries were prepared by immunoSEQ multiplex PCR; TCRdb keeps only in-frame clonotypes and omits some of them. Here the sample spans some 40,000 clones, about 89% being singletons. Sequenced here: CD4+ or CD8+ T cells sorted from blood, sampled in a trial of the OX40 agonist ivuxolimab. The receptor set was obtained from an adult with an advanced solid tumor such as melanoma, head and neck, liver or kidney cancer.

V gene TRBV4-3 combines with J gene TRBJ1-6; D ambiguous. This CDR3 has 18 residues. CDR1 is LGHNA, CDR2 YSLEER, per germline. V was pared by 0 bases and J by 0 bases, with 12 bases between. CDR3 sequence: CASSQEAHLSSYNSPLHF. The CDR3 coding sequence is TGCGCCAGCAGCCAAGAGGCTCACCTGAGCTCCTATAATTCACCCCTCCACTTT.

The J gene is TRBJ1-1, the V gene TRBV6-1; the D is unclear. The V gene lost 5 bases and the J gene lost 0 bases, with 13 bases spanning the gap. The CDR3 has 15 amino acids. Germline CDR1 MNHNS, CDR2 SASEGT. The CDR3 DNA is TGTGCCAGCAGTCGTTCGGGTCCAATGAACACTGAAGCTTTCTTT. Translation: CASSRSGPMNTEAFF.

The V gene is TRBV2, the J gene TRBJ2-7, with D tentatively TRBD1 (5 bases). The germline V gene encodes CDR1 SNHLY and CDR2 FYNNEI. CDR3 size: 14 residues. The V end was cut by 9 bases, the J end by 2 bases, with 17 bases between. The CDR3 region has the DNA TGTGCCAGACAGGCCCCGGGTCGGCCCTACGAGCAGTACTTC. Its translation is CARQAPGRPYEQYF.

The chain joins TRBV5-4 to TRBJ2-7; 10 bases line up with TRBD1. CDR1 and CDR2 from the germline V gene are SGHNT and YYREEE (reference sequence). CDR3 size: 15 residues. V was clipped by 4 bases and J by 3 bases; unmatched bases: 7. This CDR3 is CASSTGTGAIYEQYF. Here the CDR3 DNA reads TGTGCCAGCAGCACCGGGACAGGGGCCATCTACGAGCAGTACTTC. The full variable domain, its missing parts supplied by reference TRBV5-4 and TRBJ2-7, is ETGVTQSPTHLIKTRGQQVTLRCSSQSGHNTVSWYQQALGQGPQFIFQYYREEENGRGNFPPRFSGLQFPNYSSELNVNALELDDSALYLCASSTGTGAIYEQYFGPGTRLTVT.

In its sample, this clone is large. The chain links TRBV29-1 to TRBJ2-1, with D perhaps assigned TRBD1 or TRBD2 (5 bases each). CDR1 and CDR2 (germline): SQVTM, ANQGSEA. V lost 3 bases to trimming and J lost 0 bases, with 27 bases between them. CDR3 length equals 20 residues. Written as DNA, the CDR3 is TGCAGCGTTGAGGGCCGTGCCGGGACGACGCACCCGAGCTCCTACAATGAGCAGTTCTTC. Translated, it gives CSVEGRAGTTHPSSYNEQFF.

The rearrangement links TRBV10-3 to TRBJ1-1, with 8 bases aligning to TRBD1. There are 12 residues in the CDR3. V gave up 6 bases and J gave up 4 bases; unmatched junction bases: 1. CDR1 is ENHRY, CDR2 SYGVKD, per germline. CDR3 in amino acids: CAIRTGATEAFF. CDR3 nucleotide sequence: TGTGCCATCAGGACAGGGGCCACTGAAGCTTTCTTT.

The rearrangement uses TRBV6-1 and TRBJ2-7; no clear D gene. The CDR3 loop spans 14 amino acids. Germline V gene sequence: CDR1 MNHNS, CDR2 SASEGT. The ends were cut back, 2 bases at V and 4 bases at J, with 12 bases in the middle. CDR3 bases: TGTGCCAGCAGTGAACGGGTAGGTGTGTACGAGCAGTACTTC. This codes for CASSERVGVYEQYF.

V is TRBV5-6 and J is TRBJ1-3; D gene uncertain. Trimming took off 4 bases at V and 2 bases at J, with 19 bases between the two ends. The CDR3 is 17 amino acids. The germline CDR1 and CDR2 sequences are SGHDT and YYEEEE. In DNA form, the CDR3 reads TGTGCCAGCAGCGGGTTCGCAGGCCTGGGTGCTGGAAACACCATATATTTT. Protein sequence: CASSGFAGLGAGNTIYF.

V is TRBV7-9 and J is TRBJ2-1; D unresolved. V shed 2 bases and J shed 2 bases, with 4 bases lying between them. The CDR3 covers 13 residues. In germline, CDR1 is SEHNR, CDR2 FQNEAQ (reference sequence). Here the CDR3 DNA reads TGTGCCAGCAGCTTATCTCCCTACAATGAGCAGTTCTTC. Translating it yields CASSLSPYNEQFF.

This rearrangement joins TRBV9 to TRBJ1-2; 9 bases align to TRBD1. With 3 bases clipped from V and 3 bases from J, the junction kept 6 bases outside the gene matches. Germline V gives CDR1 SGDLS, CDR2 YYNGEE. CDR3 size: 15 residues. CDR3 sequence: CASSAPGQGYYGYTF. For the CDR3, the DNA is TGTGCCAGCAGCGCTCCGGGACAGGGCTACTATGGCTACACCTTC.

This clone was counted a few times. The chain is built from TRBV6-5 and TRBJ1-1, with a tentative D call TRBD1 (5 bases). CDR1 and CDR2 (germline): MNHEY, SVGAGI. This CDR3 is built from 14 residues. V was pared by 6 bases and J by 4 bases, with 15 bases between. The CDR3 reads CASREGQGSTEAFF. DNA for the CDR3: TGTGCCAGCAGGGAAGGACAAGGGAGCACTGAAGCTTTCTTT.

The chain carries TRBV6-5 and TRBJ2-7, with D unclear. V lost 3 bases and J lost 1, with 7 bases in between. CDR3 length equals 13 residues. Germline V gives CDR1 MNHEY, CDR2 SVGAGI. The CDR3 nucleotides read TGTGCCAGCAGTTATGCACAGTCCTACGAGCAGTACTTC. Translating gives CASSYAQSYEQYF.

This clone showed up just once. This chain links TRBV27 with TRBJ1-1; D unresolved. V lost 8 bases to trimming and J lost 6 bases, with 16 bases between them. The CDR3 loop spans 13 amino acids. The germline gives CDR1 MNHEY, CDR2 SMNVEV (reference sequence). CDR3 protein: CASVARQPPEAFF. The CDR3, as DNA: TGTGCCAGCGTTGCCCGGCAGCCCCCTGAAGCTTTCTTT.

The J gene is TRBJ1-4, the V gene TRBV6-1, with 7 bases aligning to TRBD1. The V gene's germline CDR1 is MNHNS and CDR2 SASEGT. Unmatched junction bases numbered 6, after V lost 2 bases and J lost 6 bases. The CDR3 spans 15 residues. The CDR3 DNA sequence: TGTGCCAGCAGTGAAAGAAGGGGGCGCGATGAAAAACTGTTTTTT. This codes for CASSERRGRDEKLFF.

The gene calls are TRBV5-6 and TRBJ2-3, with a possible D match to TRBD1 (6 bases). Per the germline V gene, CDR1 is SGHDT and CDR2 is YYEEEE. The CDR3 spans 13 residues. V dropped 4 bases and J dropped 4 bases, with 10 bases sitting between them. CDR3 loop: CASSTQGSDTQYF. For the CDR3, the DNA is TGTGCCAGCAGCACACAGGGCTCAGATACGCAGTATTTT.

DNA for the CDR3: TGTGCCAGCAGCGACCGGGACGGCGCCTACGAGCAGTACTTC. Translating it yields CASSDRDGAYEQYF. This chain connects TRBV4-2 to TRBJ2-7, with D perhaps being TRBD1 or TRBD2 (5 bases each). CDR1 LGHNA and CDR2 YNFKEQ come from the germline V gene. V dropped 5 bases and J dropped 2 bases, with 13 bases sitting between them. This CDR3 region has 14 residues.

This clone was recorded only once. The rearrangement uses TRBV30 and TRBJ2-2; D possibly corresponds to TRBD2 (6 bases). CDR3 size: 10 residues. Germline values: CDR1 GTSNPN, CDR2 SVGIG (reference sequence). CDR3 protein: CAGGTGELFF. In DNA, the CDR3 is TGTGCGGGGGGCACCGGGGAGCTGTTTTTT.